This TCR beta chain was identified during a study of CD8 T cells in Susac syndrome. The authors reverse transcribed roughly 0.5 to 1 ug RNA with random hexamers. One entry per CDR3 protein, called by TCRdb with MiXCR from the immunoSEQ multiplex PCR reads. This table has some 180,000 distinct CDR3 sequences, around 94% appearing once. V lost 7 bases and J lost 2, with 16 bases in between. The CDR3 extends over 14 amino acids. Germline CDR1 is SGHRS and CDR2 is YFSETQ. The chain has TRBV5-1 and TRBJ2-7, with D hard to call. This sequence originates from a human donor with Susac syndrome. The source material was CD4+ T cells from PBMCs. This CDR3 is CASHVEMEPYEQYF. DNA for the CDR3: TGCGCCAGCCACGTCGAGATGGAGCCCTACGAGCAGTACTTC.